The following is a TCR beta chain sequence with its context. What it binds is not known. A single record per CDR3 protein comes from TCRdb applying MiXCR to the 5' RACE reads. The table includes about 520,000 distinct CDR3 sequences, 22% detected once. The sample belongs to a study of identical twins. Study observations and caveats: Diverse VJ usage suggested most zero-insertion clonotypes were not invariant T cells. Cross-sectional statistical analysis was relied on for the conclusions, without the same donors being followed.

V shed 6 bases, J shed 10 bases, and the junction held 11 bases outside the gene matches. This CDR3 is 15 amino acids long. This same sample was also taken into another study, of T cells expressing NK-cell markers. That paper states: The dominant NKG2C+ clonotypes represented roughly 1.0-7.5% of CD8+ T cells in five to seven donors.

The chain is built from TRBV12-3 or TRBV12-4 and TRBJ1-6; 8 positions agree with TRBD1. The specimen sequenced was CD4+ T cells sorted from blood. This clonotype originated in a woman aged 18-29 years in good health. The CDR3 DNA follows: TGTGCCAGCAGCAGAACAACAGGGGGAGAATCACCCCTCCACTTT. Its protein product is CASSRTTGGESPLHF.